Detailed here is one TCR beta chain. The target antigen is unknown. This sample is drawn from a study of beta chain features in type 1 diabetes. General study findings and limits: Naive, central memory and Treg TCRB repertoires appeared more alike in patients than in healthy donors. Among patients with Type 1 diabetes, TCRB CDR3s were moderately but significantly shorter in every one of the four CD4+ subsets. HLA influence on TCRB rearrangement stayed unresolved here. When cDNA is sequenced, cells with high TCR expression could be over-represented.

TCRB transcripts that were expressed got sequenced, as all of the isolated RNA had been reverse transcribed. Sequencing used immunoSEQ multiplex PCR; TCRdb keeps in-frame clones, though not all of them. The table has around 150,000 clones, 8% to 9.5% seen once. Between the trimmed V and J ends, which lost 4 bases and 3 bases, there was a span of 17 bases. This CDR3 is 15 amino acids long. CDR1 SGHRS and CDR2 YFSETQ come from the germline V gene. Every donor had blood drawn once into heparin, around 100 mL on average. The sequence derives from a woman younger than 35 with type 1 diabetes. Sample: central memory CD4+ T cells from blood. The chain couples TRBV5-1 to TRBJ2-7; TRBD2 might be the D (6 bases). The CDR3 reads CASSPGRGTVYEQYF. The CDR3 bases are TGCGCCAGCAGCCCGGGGCGGGGAACTGTCTACGAGCAGTACTTC.